This T cell receptor beta chain appears in the sequencing data of a study of cytomegalovirus exposure and HLA in healthy donors. A multiplex PCR was run with 60 Vbeta primers and 13 Jbeta primers. Assay used: immunoSEQ multiplex PCR; TCRdb lists only in-frame clones, some missing. The table includes about 69,000 clones, approximately 74% detected once. The sample comprised PBMCs. The receptor comes from a woman aged 25 to 39 in good health and CMV-seropositive.

Written as DNA, the CDR3 is TGTGCCAGCAGTTTAGTCAGCTCTGGGGCCAACGTCCTGACTTTC. Its protein product is CASSLVSSGANVLTF. The V and J genes are TRBV28 and TRBJ2-6; D call uncertain. Germline V gene data show CDR1 as MDHEN and CDR2 as SYDVKM. The V and J ends lost 2 bases and 0 bases respectively, with 5 bases between them. This CDR3 spans 15 amino acids.